These 11 T cell receptor beta chains came from one sample sequenced in a study of Ad26.COV2.S vaccination and SARS-CoV-2 variants. TCRdb's copy holds only in-frame clones and misses some; the assay was immunoSEQ multiplex PCR. Of a few hundred thousand clones listed, 90% are singletons. Treatment defined: about 20 received Ad26.COV2.S at low or high dose, single or two shots; a few received placebo; per-sample allocation not given. On day 63 after the first injection, vaccine and placebo recipients gave samples. Sequenced here: peripheral blood, sampled in a trial of Ad26.COV2.S vaccine versus placebo. The origin of the receptors is a person between 18 and 59 years old who received the Ad26.COV2.S COVID-19 vaccine or a placebo.

The chain uses TRBV5-4 and TRBJ2-4, with TRBD1 matching over 7 bases. The CDR3 runs to 13 residues. Trimming took 5 bases from V and 5 from J; bases not matched to a gene: 4. CDR1 and CDR2 (germline): SGHNT, YYREEE (reference sequence). The CDR3 protein is CASSPGTENIQYF. DNA for the CDR3: TGTGCCAGCAGTCCCGGGACAGAAAACATTCAGTACTTC.

This rearrangement joins TRBV18 to TRBJ2-3; 9 bases fit TRBD2. In germline, CDR1 is KGHSH, CDR2 LQKENI. This CDR3 spans 15 amino acids. The J segment lost 3 bases and the V segment lost 3 bases, leaving 4 bases of the junction unmatched. The CDR3 DNA reads TGTGCCAGCTCACCTGAAGGACTAGCGACAGATACGCAGTATTTT. This codes for CASSPEGLATDTQYF.

This clone was counted a few times. The gene calls are TRBV6-2 or TRBV6-3 and TRBJ2-7; D is unclear. This CDR3 has 12 amino acids. The V gene lost 2 bases and the J gene lost 6 bases, with 8 bases spanning the gap. The germline V gene has CDR1 MNHEY and CDR2 SVGEGT. CDR3 nucleotide sequence: TGTGCCAGCAGTTACCCTCATGGCGAGCAGTACTTC. Amino acids: CASSYPHGEQYF.

The rearrangement uses TRBV30 and TRBJ1-5, with D possibly being TRBD1 (5 bases). Germline V gene data show CDR1 as GTSNPN and CDR2 as SVGIG (reference sequence). This CDR3 has 13 amino acids. V was pared by 3 bases and J by 9 bases, with 15 bases between. CDR3 in DNA: TGTGCCTGGAGGGGACCGTTCGCAGGGCCCCAGCATTTT. This gives the protein CAWRGPFAGPQHF.

This chain joins TRBV25-1 and TRBJ1-4; 11 bases fit TRBD1. This CDR3 has 16 amino acids. The J segment lost 8 bases and the V segment lost 0 bases, leaving 5 bases of the junction unmatched. The V gene's germline CDR1 is MGHDK and CDR2 SYGVNS. For the CDR3, the DNA is TGTGCCAGCAGTGAATATGGACAGGGGGCGGCCGAAAAACTGTTTTTT. Its translation is CASSEYGQGAAEKLFF.

This chain uses TRBV4-1 with TRBJ1-1; a weak D match, TRBD1 (6 bases). The length of the CDR3 is 16 residues. V was shortened by 3 bases and J by 1 base, with 15 bases between the two germline ends. Germline-derived CDR1 and CDR2 are MGHRA and YSYEKL. The CDR3 region is CASSQLRETGNTEAFF. CDR3 DNA: TGCGCCAGCAGCCAGCTGAGGGAGACAGGGAACACTGAAGCTTTCTTT.

The CDR3 reads CASRPGGNTEAFF. The CDR3 DNA reads TGTGCCAGCAGGCCGGGAGGGAACACTGAAGCTTTCTTT. V and J are TRBV12-3 or TRBV12-4 and TRBJ1-1; D gene unclear. The V and J ends lost 6 bases and 1 base respectively, with 9 bases between them. This CDR3 contains 13 residues.

This clone was seen a single time. The chain uses TRBV5-5 and TRBJ2-3; D is ambiguous. This CDR3 contains 12 residues. V lost 3 bases to trimming and J lost 2 bases, with 4 bases between them. Germline assignment: CDR1 SGHKS and CDR2 YYEKEE (reference sequence). The CDR3 loop reads CASSSFTDTQYF. The CDR3 nucleotides read TGTGCCAGCAGCTCTTTCACAGATACGCAGTATTTT.

V usage is TRBV6-2 or TRBV6-3 and J usage is TRBJ2-2; 8 bases agree with TRBD1. With V trimmed by 4 bases and J by 5 bases, 6 bases remained unmatched. Per the germline V gene, CDR1 is MNHEY and CDR2 is SVGEGT. This CDR3 comprises 15 residues. In DNA, the CDR3 is TGTGCCAGCAGTTCCCCAGGGGGCCTAACCGGGGAGCTGTTTTTT. Translation gives CASSSPGGLTGELFF.

This clone has more than one count but fewer than ten. The rearrangement uses TRBV6-5 and TRBJ1-1, with D uncertain. Germline lookup yields CDR1 MNHEY and CDR2 SVGAGI. V lost 6 bases and J 3 bases, leaving 14 bases between the germline ends. The CDR3 consists of 14 residues. The CDR3 DNA sequence: TGTGCCAGCAGCGACGCGGTACGAGACACTGAAGCTTTCTTT. Translation: CASSDAVRDTEAFF.

The V and J genes are TRBV19 and TRBJ2-1, with D uncertain. V was shortened by 6 bases and J by 7 bases, with 16 bases between the two germline ends. Looked up from germline, CDR1 is LNHDA and CDR2 is SQIVND (reference sequence). The CDR3 covers 14 residues. CDR3 region: CASSSLLWVNEQFF. CDR3 sequence (DNA): TGTGCCAGTAGCTCACTCCTCTGGGTAAATGAGCAGTTCTTC.